Each of the 7 T cell receptor beta chains below was sequenced from the same sample in a study of blood T cell repertoires in COVID-19. Sequenced by immunoSEQ multiplex PCR; TCRdb stores in-frame clones only, minus some. This table holds some 180,000 clones, about 86% found once. Sequenced sample: peripheral blood. All receptors come from a man in his 70s with active or convalescent COVID-19.

CDR3 DNA sequence: TGTGCCAGTAGTGTGGGCGGGAGGGCCCACAATGAGCAGTTCTTC. It is translated as CASSVGGRAHNEQFF. The V and J genes are TRBV19 and TRBJ2-1, with 9 bases that match TRBD2. V trimming: 5 bases; J trimming: 5 bases; junction bases outside the gene matches: 7. The germline V gene encodes CDR1 LNHDA and CDR2 SQIVND (reference sequence). CDR3 size: 15 residues.

The chain carries TRBV28 and TRBJ1-5; possibly TRBD1 for D (6 bases). Germline V gives CDR1 MDHEN, CDR2 SYDVKM. With 3 bases removed from V and 0 bases from J, the gap between germline ends came to 12 bases. This CDR3 comprises 16 residues. CDR3 DNA sequence: TGTGCCAGCAGTTTTTTGCCAGGGGATAGCAATCAGCCCCAGCATTTT. It specifies CASSFLPGDSNQPQHF.

Note on this clone: At one boundary the junction diverges from the germline segment, which might be a read error. The chain recombines TRBV7-2 with TRBJ1-1; the D gene is possibly TRBD1 (6 bases). Germline CDR1 reads SGHTA; CDR2 reads FQGNSA. The CDR3 consists of 15 residues. In DNA form, the CDR3 reads TGTGCCAGCAGATTAGGGGTGGGGGCGGACACTGAAGCTTTCTTT. Its protein product is CASRLGVGADTEAFF.

The gene calls are TRBV15 and TRBJ1-4, with 7 bases that match TRBD1. Trimming took 5 bases from V and 7 from J; bases not matched to a gene: 10. Germline loops: CDR1 LNHNV, CDR2 YYDKDF (reference sequence). This CDR3 has 15 amino acids. The CDR3 loop is CATSGAGQKGEKLFF. Written as DNA, the CDR3 is TGTGCCACCAGCGGCGCGGGACAGAAGGGTGAAAAACTGTTTTTT.

Concerning this clone itself: Other DNA sequences in this specimen translate into the identical CDR3. The chain combines TRBV28 with TRBJ1-1, with no clear D. CDR1 MDHEN and CDR2 SYDVKM come from the germline V gene. Trimming shortened V by 6 bases and J by 2 bases, and 7 bases separated the two germline ends. The CDR3 is made up of 12 amino acids. For the CDR3, the DNA is TGTGCCAGCAGGTCCGTCAACACTGAAGCTTTCTTT. It encodes CASRSVNTEAFF.

The CDR3 region has the DNA TGTGCCAGCAGACAGTTCTACATGAACACTGAAGCTTTCTTT. This encodes CASRQFYMNTEAFF. The J gene is TRBJ1-1, the V gene TRBV28; D is undetermined. With 6 bases removed from V and 0 bases from J, the gap between germline ends came to 11 bases. This CDR3 is 14 amino acids long. Germline V gene lookup returns CDR1 MDHEN and CDR2 SYDVKM.

This chain uses TRBV27 with TRBJ1-5; D is unclear. The germline gives CDR1 MNHEY, CDR2 SMNVEV (reference sequence). Deletions cut 6 bases from V and 3 bases from J, with 3 bases between. The CDR3 consists of 11 residues. This CDR3 is CASSHNQPQHF. In DNA form, the CDR3 reads TGTGCCAGCAGCCACAATCAGCCCCAGCATTTT.